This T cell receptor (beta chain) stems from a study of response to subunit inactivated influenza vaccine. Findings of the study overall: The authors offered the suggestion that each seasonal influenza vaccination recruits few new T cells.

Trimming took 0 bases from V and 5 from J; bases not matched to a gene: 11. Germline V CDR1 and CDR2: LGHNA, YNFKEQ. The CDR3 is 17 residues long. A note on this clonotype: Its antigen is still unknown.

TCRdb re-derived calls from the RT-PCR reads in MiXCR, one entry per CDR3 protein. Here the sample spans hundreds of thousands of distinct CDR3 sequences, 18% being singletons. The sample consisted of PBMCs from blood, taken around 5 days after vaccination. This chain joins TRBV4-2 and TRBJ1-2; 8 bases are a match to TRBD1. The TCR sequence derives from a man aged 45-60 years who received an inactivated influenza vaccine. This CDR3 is CASSQDLAGGERYGYTF. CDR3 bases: TGTGCCAGCAGCCAAGATCTTGCAGGGGGCGAACGATATGGCTACACCTTC.